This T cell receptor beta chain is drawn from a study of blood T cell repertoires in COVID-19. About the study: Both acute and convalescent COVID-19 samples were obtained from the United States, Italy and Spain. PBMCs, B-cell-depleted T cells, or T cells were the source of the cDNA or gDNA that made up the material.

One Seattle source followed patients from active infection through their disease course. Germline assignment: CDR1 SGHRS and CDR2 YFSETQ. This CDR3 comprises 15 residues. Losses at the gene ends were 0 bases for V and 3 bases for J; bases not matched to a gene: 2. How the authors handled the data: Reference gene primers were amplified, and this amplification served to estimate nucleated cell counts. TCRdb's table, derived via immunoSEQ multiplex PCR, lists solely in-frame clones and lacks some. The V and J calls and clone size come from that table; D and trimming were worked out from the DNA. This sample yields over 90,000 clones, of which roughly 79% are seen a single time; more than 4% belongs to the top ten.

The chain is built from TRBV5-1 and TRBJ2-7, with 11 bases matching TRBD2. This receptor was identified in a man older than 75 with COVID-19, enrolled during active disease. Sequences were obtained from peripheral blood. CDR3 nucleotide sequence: TGCGCCAGCAGCTTGGGACTAGCGGGAATCTACGAGCAGTACTTC. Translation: CASSLGLAGIYEQYF.